This TCR beta chain comes out of a study of regulatory T cells in long-lasting Graves disease (TCRdb year 2021). With respect to the entire study: Newly diagnosed Graves' disease patients had taken antithyroid drugs for less than 3 months. Peripheral blood TCR sequencing and RNA sequencing compared persistent Graves' disease patients with newly diagnosed Graves' disease patients. The study took place in China and was registered as a clinical trial. A total of about 33 samples underwent TCR sequencing, from 13 patients with persistent Graves' disease and roughly 20 patients with newly diagnosed Graves' disease. Beyond this particular receptor, the publication reports: The authors noted that the small sample size was a limitation that may lower accuracy. Preferential use of TRBV28, TRBJ1-2 and TRBJ2-5 was observed in persistent disease, whereas TRBV20-1 and TRBJ2-1 were favored in newly diagnosed disease. Compared with newly diagnosed patients, patients with persistent Graves' disease had lower TCR Shannon entropy and fewer highly expanded clones, which suggests clonal expansion. Because the primary lesion, thyroid tissue, could not be accessed, the study looked at peripheral blood alone. Sequencing and analysis were limited to the TCR beta chain. A larger number of public clonotypes was shared among persistent patients (around 2,500) than among newly diagnosed patients (around 970).

Sample time point, as interpreted from the label and publication: newly diagnosed GD, antithyroid drugs for less than 3 months. For both TCR sequencing and RNA sequencing, RNA was extracted from PBMCs in TRIzol. Graves' disease was diagnosed according to American Thyroid Association guidelines. Recruitment of patients was carried out at an endocrinology department in Xi'an, China. Each patient gave approximately 10 milliliters of peripheral blood, collected in an EDTA anticoagulant tube. PBMCs were isolated by Ficoll Paque Plus density gradient separation without further T cell sorting. An Agilent 2100 Bioanalyzer and agarose gel were used to check RNA quality, and a NanoDrop 2000 was used to measure RNA concentration. Ten or more counts support this clonotype. The antigen it binds to is not known. Base qualities are not at hand, and no much larger clone is one base apart. Taken from the germline V gene (reference sequence), the CDR1 and CDR2 loops are MNHEY and SMNVEV. The CDR3 holds 15 amino acids from the cysteine to the phenylalanine. The only DNA kept is the CDR3, 45 bases in frame from the first base. V loses 2 bases, J loses 5 bases, and the germline ends lie 14 bases apart.

The method behind the library was multiplex PCR. The instrument was an Illumina HiSeq 4000. iRepertoire HTBI primers and Arm-PCR amplification of CDR3 regions were used to construct TCR beta libraries. Gel purification was performed on PCR products prior to sequencing. The authors' pipeline ran thus. A total of roughly 67 TRBV and approximately 13 TRBJ segments were identified across samples and were used for gene usage analysis of CDR3 amino acid clonotypes. Filtered high-quality paired reads were merged into contigs using COPE and FqMerger. BLAST was used to align contigs to the IMGT TRBV, TRBD and TRBJ reference genes, and CDR3 was defined following IMGT. Any clonotype with a frequency above 0.1% was counted as a highly expanded clone. Shannon entropy was used to measure repertoire diversity, and the Gini coefficient was used to measure V-J evenness. A clonotype found in more than one individual was treated as public. TCRdb's own reprocessing of the public reads used fastp at Q25 and MiXCR and kept productive beta chains. Each record represents a unique CDR3 protein, reported with the most common genes and DNA among its rows. Clone size and V and J calls follow TCRdb, not the original study. The sample includes some 410,000 distinct CDR3 sequences, with roughly 15% observed a single time. The biggest ten clones account for about 11% of the sample.

The sample was also linked to a second study, of T cells in Graves' hyperthyroidism and ophthalmopathy. The second study, in turn, reports: Graves' hyperthyroidism was defined as stable when no progression to ophthalmopathy occurred over 18 months of follow-up. Hyperthyroidism patients were aged 18 to 65 years and newly diagnosed, with disease duration of less than 2 months. Exclusion was applied to patients with uncontrolled infections, other autoimmune diseases, pregnancy or lactation. Diagnoses were established on the basis of clinical symptoms, serum thyroxine and TRAb, thyroid ultrasound, and orbital computed tomography. A first-round RT-PCR of the TCR CDR3 used the HTBI primer set with the Qiagen OneStep RT-PCR kit. Blood samples also contained most of the expanded thyroid clonotypes (frequency above 0.001), which suggests that blood repertoires may reflect thyroid immune responses. A model built on a 13 V-J signature distinguished ophthalmopathy from stable hyperthyroidism, reaching over 85% sensitivity and around 82% specificity in cross-validation and 80%/75% in testing. In validation, the model predicted progression to ophthalmopathy with about 71% sensitivity and 72% to 75% specificity, a median of 6.5 months before onset. A discovery cohort of about 100 patients, about 40 with Graves' ophthalmopathy and 55 to 60 with stable Graves' hyperthyroidism, was used to find distinguishing TCR V-J signatures. Prospective prediction of ophthalmopathy was tested in an independent validation cohort of fewer than 20 hyperthyroidism patients and roughly 16 patients who later progressed to ophthalmopathy. The 80 to 100 discovery patients were randomly divided into training and test sets at a 7:3 ratio. Thyroid tissue and blood T-cell repertoires from more than five Graves' hyperthyroidism patients were also compared in the study. After blood sampling, hyperthyroidism patients were treated with methimazole at a starting dose of 30 mg daily, and ophthalmopathy patients were treated with high-dose intravenous methylprednisolone. Libraries were constructed in a second round of multiplex PCR, after which size selection and purification were performed. The libraries were sequenced on an Illumina HiSeq2000 using paired-end 100 bp reads. Raw data were processed with SOAPnuke, discarding reads with adapters, uncalled bases, mean Phred below 15, or no exact constant-primer or identifier match. COPE v1.2.5 was used to merge high-quality paired reads, and clonotypes were defined as unique nucleotide sequences. MiTCR v1.1 was used to align the clonotypes against IMGT TRBV, TRBD and TRBJ reference segments. The analysis included only V-J combinations with a frequency above 0.0001, which together covered about 99% of the repertoires. The TCS score was defined as F50 (clonal expansion) divided by E x V (chaos), with BLOSUM62-based TCRdist calculated between CDR3 peptides within each V-J. Welch's t-statistics and random forest reduced around 510 V-J features to around 14, which were used in a naive Bayes classifier (R e1071). Sample size was not statistically predetermined, and investigators were not blinded to group allocation. TCR Vbeta CDR3 sequencing of 130 to 150 peripheral blood samples (43 ophthalmopathy, under 80 hyperthyroidism and approximately 17 progressor patients) is reported in the paper.

The sequence was collected from a woman between 25 and 40 years old with Graves disease. Donor details come from another sample of the same person, matched by shared clones. The chain uses TRBV27 and TRBJ2-3; D gene: possibly TRBD1, on 6 matching bases. Sequenced material: peripheral blood mononuclear cells (PBMCs), taken at new diagnosis, from a patient treated with antithyroid drugs. The CDR3 protein is CASSLQGQNVDTQYF. The bases are TGTGCCAGCAGTTTACAGGGACAAAACGTAGATACGCAGTATTTT.